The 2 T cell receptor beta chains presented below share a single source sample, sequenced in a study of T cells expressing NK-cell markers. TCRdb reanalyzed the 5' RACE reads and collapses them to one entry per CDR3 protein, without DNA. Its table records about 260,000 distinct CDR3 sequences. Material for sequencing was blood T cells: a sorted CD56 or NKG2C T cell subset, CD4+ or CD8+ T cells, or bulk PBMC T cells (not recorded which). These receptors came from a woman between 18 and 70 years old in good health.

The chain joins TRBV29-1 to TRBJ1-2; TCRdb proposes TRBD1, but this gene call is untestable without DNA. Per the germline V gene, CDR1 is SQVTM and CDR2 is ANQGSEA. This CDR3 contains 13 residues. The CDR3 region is CSVTERGYYGYTF.

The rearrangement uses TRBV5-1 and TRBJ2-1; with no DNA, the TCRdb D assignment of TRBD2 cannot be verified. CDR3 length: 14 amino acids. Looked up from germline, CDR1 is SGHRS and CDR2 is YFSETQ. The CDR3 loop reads CASSGTSGANEQFF.